Sequencing of this T cell receptor beta chain was carried out in a study of T-cell reconstitution after alpha-beta-depleted transplantation in children. Study-wide results and limits: Once a year had passed after transplant, T-cell counts and diversity came mostly from newly produced T cells. Several hundred rapidly expanded clones from non-depleted graft cells reportedly supplied alpha-beta T cells about two months post-transplant. Several patients had high TCRbeta diversity at day 60; it came from surviving recipient T cells and thymic progenitors.

This clonotype was counted ten times or more. Its matching antigen is unknown. The authors prepared the TCRbeta library with unique molecular identifiers. TCRdb redid the calling of the PCR reads with MiXCR, one entry per CDR3 protein. This sample yields about 580,000 distinct CDR3 sequences, of which more than 20% are seen a single time; roughly 13% belongs to the top ten. Trimming took off 0 bases at V and 5 bases at J, with 10 bases between the two ends. Germline CDR1 and CDR2: LNHNV and YYDKDF (reference sequence). CDR3 size: 14 residues. The receptor comes from a boy under two years old who had a stem cell transplant for acute myeloid leukemia, so the T cells may come from the graft donor. The chain is built from TRBV15 and TRBJ2-5; possibly TRBD1 for D (5 bases). Sequenced here: PBMCs, mostly from graft donor cells, sampled 360 days after TCRalphabeta/CD19-depleted stem cell transplant. This CDR3 is CATSRDRAVETQYF. Written as DNA, the CDR3 is TGTGCCACCAGCAGAGACAGGGCTGTGGAGACCCAGTACTTC.